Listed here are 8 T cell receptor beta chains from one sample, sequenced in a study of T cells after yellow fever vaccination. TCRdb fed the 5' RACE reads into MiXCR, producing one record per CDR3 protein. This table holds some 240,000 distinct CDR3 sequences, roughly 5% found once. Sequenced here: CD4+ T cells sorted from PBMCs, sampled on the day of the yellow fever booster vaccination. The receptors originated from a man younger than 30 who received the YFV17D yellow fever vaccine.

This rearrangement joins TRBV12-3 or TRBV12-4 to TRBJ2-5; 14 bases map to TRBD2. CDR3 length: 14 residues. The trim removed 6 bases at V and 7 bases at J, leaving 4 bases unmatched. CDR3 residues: CASRDGTSGGTQYF. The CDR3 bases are TGTGCCAGCAGGGATGGGACTAGCGGGGGGACCCAGTACTTC.

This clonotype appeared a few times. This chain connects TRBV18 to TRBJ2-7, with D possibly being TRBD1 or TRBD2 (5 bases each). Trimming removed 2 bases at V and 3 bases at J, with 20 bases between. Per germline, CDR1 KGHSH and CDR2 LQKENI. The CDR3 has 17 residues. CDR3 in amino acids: CASSPFDQGPYLYEQYF. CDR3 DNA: TGTGCCAGCTCACCATTCGATCAGGGACCCTACCTCTACGAGCAGTACTTC.

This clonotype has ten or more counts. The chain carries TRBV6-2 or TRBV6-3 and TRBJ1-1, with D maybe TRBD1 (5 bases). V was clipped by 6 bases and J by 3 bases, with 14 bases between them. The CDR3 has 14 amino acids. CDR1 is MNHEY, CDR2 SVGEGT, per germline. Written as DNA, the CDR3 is TGTGCCAGCAGCCCCAGGGACGCCTACACTGAAGCTTTCTTT. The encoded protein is CASSPRDAYTEAFF.

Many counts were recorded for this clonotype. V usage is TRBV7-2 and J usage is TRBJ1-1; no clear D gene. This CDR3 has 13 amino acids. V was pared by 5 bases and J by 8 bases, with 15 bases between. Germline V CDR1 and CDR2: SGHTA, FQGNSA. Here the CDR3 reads CASSAVIRAEAFF. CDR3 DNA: TGTGCCAGCAGCGCCGTAATAAGGGCCGAAGCTTTCTTT.

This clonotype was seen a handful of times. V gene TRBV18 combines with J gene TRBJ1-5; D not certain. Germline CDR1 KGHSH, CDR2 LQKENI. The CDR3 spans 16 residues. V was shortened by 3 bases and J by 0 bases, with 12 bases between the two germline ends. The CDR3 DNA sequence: TGTGCCAGCTCACCGAGTACGATGGGTAGCAATCAGCCCCAGCATTTT. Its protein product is CASSPSTMGSNQPQHF. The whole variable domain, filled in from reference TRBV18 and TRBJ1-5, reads NAGVMQNPRHLVRRRGQEARLRCSPMKGHSHVYWYRQLPEEGLKFMVYLQKENIIDESGMPKERFSAEFPKEGPSILRIQQVVRGDSAAYFCASSPSTMGSNQPQHFGDGTRLSIL.

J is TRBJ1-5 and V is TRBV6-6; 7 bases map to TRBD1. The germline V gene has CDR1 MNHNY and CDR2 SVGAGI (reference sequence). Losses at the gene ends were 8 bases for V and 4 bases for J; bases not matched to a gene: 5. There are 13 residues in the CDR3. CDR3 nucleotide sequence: TGTGCCAGCCTAGGGGGCTGGAATCAGCCCCAGCATTTT. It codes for CASLGGWNQPQHF.

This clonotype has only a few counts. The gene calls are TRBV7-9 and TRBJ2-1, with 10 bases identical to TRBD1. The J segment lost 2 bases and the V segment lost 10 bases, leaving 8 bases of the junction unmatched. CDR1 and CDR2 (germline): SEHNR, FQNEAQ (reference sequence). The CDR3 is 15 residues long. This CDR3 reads CATTRGTGAYNEQFF. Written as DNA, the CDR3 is TGTGCCACCACCAGGGGGACAGGGGCCTACAATGAGCAGTTCTTC.

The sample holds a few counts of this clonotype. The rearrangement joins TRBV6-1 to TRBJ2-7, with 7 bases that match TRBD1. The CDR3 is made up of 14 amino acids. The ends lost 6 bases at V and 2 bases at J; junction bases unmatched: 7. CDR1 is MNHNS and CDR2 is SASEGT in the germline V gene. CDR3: CASRQRQGTYEQYV. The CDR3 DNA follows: TGTGCCAGCAGACAAAGACAGGGAACCTACGAGCAGTACGTC.